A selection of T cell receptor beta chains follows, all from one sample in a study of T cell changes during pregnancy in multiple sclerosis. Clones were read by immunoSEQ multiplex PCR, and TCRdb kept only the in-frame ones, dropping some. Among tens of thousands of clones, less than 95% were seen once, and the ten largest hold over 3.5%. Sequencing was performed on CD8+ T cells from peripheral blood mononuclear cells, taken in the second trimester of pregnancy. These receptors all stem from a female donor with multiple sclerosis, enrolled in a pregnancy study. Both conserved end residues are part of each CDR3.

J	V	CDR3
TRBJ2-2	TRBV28	CASSSFLRLTTNTGELFF
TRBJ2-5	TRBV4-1	CASSQDWGTQETQYF
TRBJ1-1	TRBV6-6	CASSSQTGPKNTEAFF
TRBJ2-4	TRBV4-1	CASSPIAGQGRNIQYF
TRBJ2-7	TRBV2	CASSRMPGQGADAYEQYF
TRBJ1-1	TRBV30	CAWVGLGTEHTEAFF
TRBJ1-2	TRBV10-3	CAMKPGQGYGYTF
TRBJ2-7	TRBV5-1	CASSYPSDRGRGYEQYF
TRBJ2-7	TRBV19	CASTPGTGGYEQYF
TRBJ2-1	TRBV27	CASCPSRGLDNEQFF
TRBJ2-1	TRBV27	CASSFLISGRDEQFF
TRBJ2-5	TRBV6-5	CASTPEGVGETQYF
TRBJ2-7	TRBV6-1	CATKSRDSYEQYF
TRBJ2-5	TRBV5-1	CASKEGLETQYF
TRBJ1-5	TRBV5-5	CASSLDSIFIDNQPQHF
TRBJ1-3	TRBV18	CASSPTGTGNTIYF
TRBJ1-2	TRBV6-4	CASSDVAGTGDTYGYTF
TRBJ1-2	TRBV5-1	CASSLFRAGYGYTF
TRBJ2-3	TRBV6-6	CASRKTSTKVNTQYF
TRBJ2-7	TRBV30	CAWSVAQGQLYEQYF
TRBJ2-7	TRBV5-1	CASSTRTSGRNSSYEQYF
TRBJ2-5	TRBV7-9	CASSLVEWSREQETQYF
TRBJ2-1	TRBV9	CASSPEGLAGNNEQFF
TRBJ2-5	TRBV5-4	CASSRTGQETQYF
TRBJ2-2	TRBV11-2	CASKITGELFF
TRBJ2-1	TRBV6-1	CASSQGAGERNEQFF
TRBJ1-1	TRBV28	CASGPLTNYLNTEAFF
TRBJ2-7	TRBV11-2	CASVPGTSLYEQYF
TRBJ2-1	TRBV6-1	CASRPGTSGDEQFF
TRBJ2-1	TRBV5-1	CASSLSGSHEQFF
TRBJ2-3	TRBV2	CASSEEQAGADTQYF
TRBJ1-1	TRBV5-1	CASSSFQGLEAFF
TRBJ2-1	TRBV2	CASSGKRELGDEQFF
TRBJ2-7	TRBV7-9	CASSSYEQYF
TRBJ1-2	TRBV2	CASSEARDREWGDGYTF
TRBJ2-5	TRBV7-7	CASSLAPAGVQETQYF
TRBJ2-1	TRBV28	CASSFRGLAGFNEQFF
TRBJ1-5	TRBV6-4	CASSEDPGVSQPQHF
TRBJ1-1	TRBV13	CASSFLGTGGITEAFF
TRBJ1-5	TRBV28	CASSFSGEVKPQHF